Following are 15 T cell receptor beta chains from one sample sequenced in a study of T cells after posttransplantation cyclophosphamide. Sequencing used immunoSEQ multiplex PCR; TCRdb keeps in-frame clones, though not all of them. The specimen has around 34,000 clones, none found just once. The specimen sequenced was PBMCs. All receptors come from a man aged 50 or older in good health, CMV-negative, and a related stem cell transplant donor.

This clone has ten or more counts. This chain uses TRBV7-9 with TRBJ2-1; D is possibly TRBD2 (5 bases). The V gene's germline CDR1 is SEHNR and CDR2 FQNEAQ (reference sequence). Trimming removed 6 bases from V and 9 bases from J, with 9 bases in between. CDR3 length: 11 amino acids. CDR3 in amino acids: CASSYEGEQFF. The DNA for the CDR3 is TGTGCCAGCAGTTATGAGGGTGAGCAGTTCTTC. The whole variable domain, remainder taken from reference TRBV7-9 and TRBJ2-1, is DTGVSQNPRHKITKRGQNVTFRCDPISEHNRLYWYRQTLGQGPEFLTYFQNEAQLEKSRLLSDRFSAERPKGSFSTLEIQRTEQGDSAMYLCASSYEGEQFFGPGTRLTVL.

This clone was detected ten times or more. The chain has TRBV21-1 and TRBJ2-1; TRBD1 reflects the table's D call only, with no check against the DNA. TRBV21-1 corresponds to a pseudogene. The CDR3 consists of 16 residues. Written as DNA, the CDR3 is TGTGCCACCAAGAGAATCAGGGGGAACGCGGGCAATGAGCAGTTCTTC. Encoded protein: CATKRIRGNAGNEQFF.

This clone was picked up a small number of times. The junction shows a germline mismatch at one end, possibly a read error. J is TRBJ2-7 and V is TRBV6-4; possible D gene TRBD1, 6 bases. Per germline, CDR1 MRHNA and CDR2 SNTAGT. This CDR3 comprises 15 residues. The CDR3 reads CATDYRALHSYGQYF. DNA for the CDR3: TGTGCCACCGACTACAGGGCACTACACTCCTACGGGCAGTACTTT.

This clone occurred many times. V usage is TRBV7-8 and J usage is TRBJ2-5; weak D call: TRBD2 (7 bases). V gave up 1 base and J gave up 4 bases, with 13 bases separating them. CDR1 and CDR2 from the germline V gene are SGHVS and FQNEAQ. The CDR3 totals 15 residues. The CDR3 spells CASSLGGGHGETQYF. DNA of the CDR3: TGTGCCAGCAGCTTAGGCGGGGGCCACGGAGAGACCCAGTACTTC.

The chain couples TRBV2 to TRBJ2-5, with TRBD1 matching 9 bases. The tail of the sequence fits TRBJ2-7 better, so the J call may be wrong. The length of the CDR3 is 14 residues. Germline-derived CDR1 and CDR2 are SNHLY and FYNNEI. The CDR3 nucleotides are TGTGCCAGCAGTTCCGGGACAGGGTTCTACGAGCAGTACTTC. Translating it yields CASSSGTGFYEQYF.

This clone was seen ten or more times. This chain's CDR3 is CASSEYYTQAVEAFF. CDR3 sequence (DNA): TGTGCCAGCAGTGAATACTATACTCAGGCCGTTGAAGCTTTCTTT. This chain links TRBV25-1 with TRBJ1-1; D gene ambiguous. Looked up from germline, CDR1 is MGHDK and CDR2 is SYGVNS. The CDR3 is 15 residues long. The ends were cut back, 0 bases at V and 7 bases at J, with 15 bases in the middle.

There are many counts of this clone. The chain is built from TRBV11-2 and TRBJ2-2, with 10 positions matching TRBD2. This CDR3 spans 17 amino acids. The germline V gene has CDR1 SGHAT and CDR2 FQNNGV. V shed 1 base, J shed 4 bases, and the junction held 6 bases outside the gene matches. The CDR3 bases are TGTGCCAGCAGCTTAGTTTTCGGACTAGCGGCCACCGGGGAGCTGTTTTTT. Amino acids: CASSLVFGLAATGELFF.

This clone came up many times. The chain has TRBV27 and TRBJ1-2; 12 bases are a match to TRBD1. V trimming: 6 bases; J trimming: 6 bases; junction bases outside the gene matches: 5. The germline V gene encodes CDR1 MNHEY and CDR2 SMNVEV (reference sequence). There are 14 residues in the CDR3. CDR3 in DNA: TGTGCCAGCAGCGGGACAGGGGGCGGGGATGGCTACACCTTC. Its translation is CASSGTGGGDGYTF.

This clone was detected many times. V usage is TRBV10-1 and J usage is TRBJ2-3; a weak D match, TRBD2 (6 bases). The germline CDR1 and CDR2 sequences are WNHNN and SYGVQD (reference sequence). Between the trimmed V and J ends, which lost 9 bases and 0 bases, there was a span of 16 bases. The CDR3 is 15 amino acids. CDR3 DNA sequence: TGCGCCAGTCAAGCGGGTGACGCTAGCACAGATACGCAGTATTTT. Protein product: CASQAGDASTDTQYF.

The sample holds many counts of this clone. In DNA form, the CDR3 reads TGTGCCAGCACTGGGACAGGGTTAAGTCATGAGCAGTTCTTC. Protein product: CASTGTGLSHEQFF. V usage is TRBV6-5 and J usage is TRBJ2-1; TRBD1 matches 9 bases. The CDR3 covers 14 residues. Germline CDR1 reads MNHEY; CDR2 reads SVGAGI. V lost 7 bases to trimming and J lost 8 bases; unmatched junction nucleotides: 9.

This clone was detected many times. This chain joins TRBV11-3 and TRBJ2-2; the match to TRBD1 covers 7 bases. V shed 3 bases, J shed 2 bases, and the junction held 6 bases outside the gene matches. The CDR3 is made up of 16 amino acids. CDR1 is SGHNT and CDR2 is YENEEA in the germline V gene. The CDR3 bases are TGTGCCAGCAGCTTTTCCGGGACAGTTAACACCGGGGAGCTGTTTTTT. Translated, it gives CASSFSGTVNTGELFF.

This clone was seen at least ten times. The CDR3 DNA follows: TGTGCCAGCAGGAAAAGGGGGGGACAGGGTTTCCACGAGCAGTACTTC. This codes for CASRKRGGQGFHEQYF. The rearrangement uses TRBV2 and TRBJ2-7; 9 nucleotides line up with TRBD1. Trimming removed 6 bases from V and 5 bases from J; junction bases left unmatched: 14. Germline CDR1 and CDR2: SNHLY and FYNNEI. This CDR3 spans 16 amino acids. Combining the CDR3 with reference TRBV2 and TRBJ2-7 gives the whole variable domain EPEVTQTPSHQVTQMGQEVILRCVPISNHLYFYWYRQILGQKVEFLVSFYNNEISEKSEIFDDQFSVERPDGSNFTLKIRSTKLEDSAMYFCASRKRGGQGFHEQYFGPGTRLTVT.

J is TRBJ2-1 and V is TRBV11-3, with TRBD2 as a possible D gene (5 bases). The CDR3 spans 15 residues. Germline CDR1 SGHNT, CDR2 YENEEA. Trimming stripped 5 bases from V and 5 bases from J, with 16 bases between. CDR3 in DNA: TGTGCCAGCAGCCGGAGCGGACGTGGGAACAATGAGCAGTTCTTC. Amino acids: CASSRSGRGNNEQFF.

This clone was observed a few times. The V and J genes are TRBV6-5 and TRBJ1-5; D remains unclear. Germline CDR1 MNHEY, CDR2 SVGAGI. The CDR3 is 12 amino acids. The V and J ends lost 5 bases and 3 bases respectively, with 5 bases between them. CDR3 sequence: CASSRDNQPQHF. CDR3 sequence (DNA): TGTGCCAGCAGTCGGGACAATCAGCCCCAGCATTTT.

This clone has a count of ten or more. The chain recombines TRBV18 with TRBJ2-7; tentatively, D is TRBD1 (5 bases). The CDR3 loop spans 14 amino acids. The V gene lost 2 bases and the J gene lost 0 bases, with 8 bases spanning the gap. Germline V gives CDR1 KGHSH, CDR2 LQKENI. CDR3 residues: CASSPNRNSYEQYF. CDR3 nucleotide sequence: TGTGCCAGCTCACCAAACAGGAACTCCTACGAGCAGTACTTC.